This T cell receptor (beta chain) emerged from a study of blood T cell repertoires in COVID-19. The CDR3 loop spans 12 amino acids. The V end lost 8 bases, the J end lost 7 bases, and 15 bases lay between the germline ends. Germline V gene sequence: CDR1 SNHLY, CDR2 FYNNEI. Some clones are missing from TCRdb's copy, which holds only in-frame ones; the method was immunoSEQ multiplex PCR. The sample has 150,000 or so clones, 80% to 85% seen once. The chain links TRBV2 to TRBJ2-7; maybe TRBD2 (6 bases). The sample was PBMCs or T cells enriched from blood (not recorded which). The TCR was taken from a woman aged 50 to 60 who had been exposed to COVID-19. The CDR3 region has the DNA TGTGCCAGCGGGGACTCCTCTAGGGAGCAGTACTTC. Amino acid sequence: CASGDSSREQYF.